These 20 T cell receptor beta chains share one sample of origin, sequenced in a study of blood T cell repertoires in COVID-19. Sequencing was performed with immunoSEQ multiplex PCR; in TCRdb, only in-frame clones are kept and a portion is missing. The top ten hold roughly 5.4% of the sample, which has 100,000 to 150,000 clones, 86% seen once. Sequencing was performed on peripheral blood. The receptor source for this set is a human donor in a cohort sampled during active COVID-19.

This clone appeared once. V usage is TRBV24-1 and J usage is TRBJ2-5; D is perhaps TRBD1 (5 bases). Per the germline V gene, CDR1 is KGHDR and CDR2 is SFDVKD. V shed 3 bases and J shed 2 bases, with 15 bases lying between them. This CDR3 is built from 16 residues. In DNA, the CDR3 is TGTGCCACCAGTGATGATCCCAGGGCGCGGCAAGAGACCCAGTACTTC. Translation gives CATSDDPRARQETQYF.

This clone came up a few times. The chain links TRBV6-1 to TRBJ2-7, with D possibly being TRBD2 (6 bases). CDR3 length equals 15 residues. CDR1 and CDR2 from the germline V gene are MNHNS and SASEGT. V was clipped by 1 base and J by 3 bases, with 13 bases between them. The CDR3 protein is CASSEGWIGGYEQYF. In nucleotides, the CDR3 is TGTGCCAGCAGTGAAGGTTGGATCGGGGGCTACGAGCAGTACTTC.

This rearrangement joins TRBV2 to TRBJ2-7, with D uncertain. CDR3 length: 14 amino acids. Trimming pared 0 bases from V and 0 bases from J, leaving 6 bases between. Per germline, CDR1 SNHLY and CDR2 FYNNEI. The CDR3 is CASSEARISYEQYF. For the CDR3, the DNA is TGTGCCAGCAGTGAAGCGCGGATCTCCTACGAGCAGTACTTC.

The J gene is TRBJ2-1, the V gene TRBV19; 10 nucleotides line up with TRBD2. After removal of 5 bases from V and 9 bases from J, the junction contained 10 bases not matched to a gene. The CDR3 is 15 amino acids. Germline CDR1 is LNHDA and CDR2 is SQIVND (reference sequence). The DNA of the CDR3 is TGTGCCAGTAGTCCCGCTAGCGGGAGTGCTGTTGAGCAGTTCTTC. It translates to CASSPASGSAVEQFF.

The chain combines TRBV5-1 with TRBJ2-7, with D perhaps TRBD2 (6 bases). Germline values: CDR1 SGHRS, CDR2 YFSETQ. The CDR3 loop spans 14 amino acids. Trimming left V 5 bases short and J 5 bases short, with 17 bases between. CDR3 nucleotides: TGCGCCAGCAGTGGGGCGGGGAATATCGACGAGCAGTACTTC. Its protein is CASSGAGNIDEQYF. Looking up the rest from reference TRBV5-1 and TRBJ2-7 gives the full variable domain: KAGVTQTPRYLIKTRGQQVTLSCSPISGHRSVSWYQQTPGQGLQFLFEYFSETQRNKGNFPGRFSGRQFSNSRSEMNVSTLELGDSALYLCASSGAGNIDEQYFGPGTRLTVT.

This chain uses TRBV6-5 with TRBJ1-1; 8 bases fit TRBD1. CDR3 size: 14 residues. Germline CDR1 reads MNHEY; CDR2 reads SVGAGI. The V gene end was trimmed by 4 bases and the J gene end by 3 bases; junction bases not matched to a gene: 4. CDR3 bases: TGTGCCAGCAGTTTAGGACAGGGAGACACTGAAGCTTTCTTT. Protein sequence: CASSLGQGDTEAFF.

The chain recombines TRBV7-3 with TRBJ2-3; TRBD2 agrees at 9 bases. Germline assignment: CDR1 SGHTA and CDR2 FQGTGA. With V trimmed by 5 bases and J by 1 base, 7 bases remained unmatched. The CDR3 consists of 16 residues. The CDR3 sequence is CASSPLTSGGTDTQYF. The CDR3 bases are TGTGCCAGCAGCCCCTTGACTAGCGGCGGCACAGATACGCAGTATTTT.

V usage is TRBV27 and J usage is TRBJ2-7; TRBD1 matches 11 bases. The CDR3 loop spans 16 amino acids. V shed 2 bases and J 0 bases; nucleotides not matched to a gene: 3. Looked up from germline, CDR1 is MNHEY and CDR2 is SMNVEV (reference sequence). The CDR3 DNA sequence: TGTGCCAGCAGTTTAGCCGGGACAGGGGGCTCCTACGAGCAGTACTTC. Amino acids: CASSLAGTGGSYEQYF.

J is TRBJ1-6 and V is TRBV15; D gene uncertain. V was shortened by 1 base and J by 7 bases, with 11 bases between the two germline ends. The CDR3 covers 15 residues. Germline-derived CDR1 and CDR2 are LNHNV and YYDKDF (reference sequence). The chain's CDR3 is CATSRAGGTNSPLHF. CDR3 sequence (DNA): TGTGCCACCAGCAGAGCGGGAGGAACGAATTCACCCCTCCACTTT.

This chain joins TRBV24-1 and TRBJ2-2; tentative D call: TRBD1 (6 bases). Per the germline V gene, CDR1 is KGHDR and CDR2 is SFDVKD. Trimming left V 3 bases short and J 5 bases short, with 15 bases between. CDR3 size: 16 residues. Here the CDR3 DNA reads TGTGCCACCAGTGATGCCTTAAACAGGGCGACCGGGGAGCTGTTTTTT. Amino acids: CATSDALNRATGELFF.

The chain has TRBV5-1 and TRBJ2-3; the D is unclear. The length of the CDR3 is 11 residues. Germline CDR1 SGHRS, CDR2 YFSETQ. V shed 7 bases and J shed 6 bases, with 9 bases lying between them. CDR3 region: CASRSHDTQYF. CDR3 in DNA: TGCGCCAGCCGGAGCCACGATACGCAGTATTTT.

V and J are TRBV5-1 and TRBJ2-7, with D possibly matching TRBD1 (6 bases). Between the trimmed V and J ends, which lost 4 bases and 0 bases, there was a span of 11 bases. CDR3 size: 14 residues. CDR1 is SGHRS and CDR2 is YFSETQ in the germline V gene. The CDR3 sequence is CASSVDSSSYEQYF. In DNA, the CDR3 is TGCGCCAGCAGCGTGGACAGCAGCTCCTACGAGCAGTACTTC.

This clone was recorded once. The J gene is TRBJ2-5, the V gene TRBV7-8, with 7 bases matching TRBD1. CDR3 length equals 17 residues. Trimming took 0 bases from V and 4 from J; bases not matched to a gene: 11. The V gene's germline CDR1 is SGHVS and CDR2 FQNEAQ. The CDR3 sequence: CASSLALLRDSPETQYF. The CDR3 bases are TGTGCCAGCAGCTTAGCGCTACTACGGGACAGCCCAGAGACCCAGTACTTC.

This rearrangement joins TRBV19 to TRBJ1-1, with 8 bases identical to TRBD1. Germline assignment: CDR1 LNHDA and CDR2 SQIVND (reference sequence). V lost 2 bases to trimming and J lost 11 bases; unmatched junction nucleotides: 10. The CDR3 loop spans 14 amino acids. The chain's CDR3 is CASSISPGQGGAFF. For the CDR3, the DNA is TGTGCCAGTAGTATATCCCCAGGACAGGGAGGGGCTTTCTTT. The whole variable domain, remainder taken from reference TRBV19 and TRBJ1-1, is DGGITQSPKYLFRKEGQNVTLSCEQNLNHDAMYWYRQDPGQGLRLIYYSQIVNDFQKGDIAEGYSVSREKKESFPLTVTSAQKNPTAFYLCASSISPGQGGAFFGQGTRLTVV.

The V and J genes are TRBV27 and TRBJ2-2; D is unresolved. Trimming took 7 bases from V and 4 from J, leaving 16 bases between them. This CDR3 has 15 amino acids. The germline gives CDR1 MNHEY, CDR2 SMNVEV (reference sequence). This CDR3 is CASKEYNTGTGELFF. DNA of the CDR3: TGTGCCAGCAAGGAGTATAACACCGGCACCGGGGAGCTGTTTTTT.

The chain employs TRBV9 and TRBJ1-2; D may be TRBD1 (5 bases). Germline V lookup: CDR1 SGDLS, CDR2 YYNGEE. CDR3 size: 13 residues. Between the trimmed V and J ends, which lost 0 bases and 10 bases, there was a span of 13 bases. In nucleotides, the CDR3 is TGTGCCAGCAGCGTAGACATTTCACAGGTCTACACCTTC. The encoded protein is CASSVDISQVYTF.

This rearrangement joins TRBV4-2 to TRBJ2-6, with TRBD2 matching 8 bases. CDR3 length: 17 residues. Germline lookup yields CDR1 LGHNA and CDR2 YNFKEQ. J lost 0 bases, V lost 2 bases, and 3 bases had no gene match. CDR3 sequence (DNA): TGTGCCAGCAGCCAAACTAGCGGAGACTCTGGGGCCAACGTCCTGACTTTC. Encoded protein: CASSQTSGDSGANVLTF.

The chain uses TRBV6-2 or TRBV6-3 and TRBJ1-2; no clear D gene. With 5 bases removed from V and 4 bases from J, the gap between germline ends came to 5 bases. Looked up from germline, CDR1 is MNHEY and CDR2 is SVGEGT. This CDR3 has 11 residues. CDR3: CASSQIYGYTF. CDR3 DNA: TGTGCCAGCAGTCAGATCTATGGCTACACCTTC.

V is TRBV7-2 and J is TRBJ2-7; a possible D gene is TRBD2 (5 bases). The CDR3 spans 15 residues. V lost 1 base and J lost 0, with 10 bases in between. Germline assignment: CDR1 SGHTA and CDR2 FQGNSA. CDR3 DNA sequence: TGTGCCAGCAGCTTAGAGGGCGGGCGCTCCTACGAGCAGTACTTC. This gives the protein CASSLEGGRSYEQYF.

The rearrangement uses TRBV6-5 and TRBJ1-4, with unresolved D. Looked up from germline, CDR1 is MNHEY and CDR2 is SVGAGI. The CDR3 sequence is 13 residues long. Trimming stripped 5 bases from V and 5 bases from J, with 9 bases between. The CDR3 nucleotides are TGTGCCAGCAGTAAGCAAAACAATGAAAAACTGTTTTTT. It is translated as CASSKQNNEKLFF.